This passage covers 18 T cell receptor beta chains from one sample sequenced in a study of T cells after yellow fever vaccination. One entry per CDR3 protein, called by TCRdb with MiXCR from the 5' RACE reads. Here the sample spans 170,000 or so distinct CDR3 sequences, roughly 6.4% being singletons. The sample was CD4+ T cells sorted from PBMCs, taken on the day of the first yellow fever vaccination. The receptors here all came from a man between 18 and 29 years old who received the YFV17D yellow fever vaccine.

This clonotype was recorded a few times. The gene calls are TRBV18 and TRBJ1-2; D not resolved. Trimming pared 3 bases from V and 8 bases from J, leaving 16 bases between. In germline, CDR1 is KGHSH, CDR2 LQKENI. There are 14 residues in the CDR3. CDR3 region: CASSPLTGQDGYTF. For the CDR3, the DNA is TGTGCCAGCTCACCTTTGACGGGTCAGGACGGCTACACCTTC.

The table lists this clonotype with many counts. The CDR3 nucleotides are TGCGCCAGCAGCCAAGCTCGGGGAGAGAGGGGATGGAATGAGCAGTTCTTC. It yields the protein CASSQARGERGWNEQFF. V gene TRBV4-1 combines with J gene TRBJ2-1; either TRBD1 or TRBD2 may supply D (5 bases each). CDR3 length equals 17 residues. Trimming removed 1 base from V and 7 bases from J, with 20 bases in between. Germline V gene lookup returns CDR1 MGHRA and CDR2 YSYEKL.

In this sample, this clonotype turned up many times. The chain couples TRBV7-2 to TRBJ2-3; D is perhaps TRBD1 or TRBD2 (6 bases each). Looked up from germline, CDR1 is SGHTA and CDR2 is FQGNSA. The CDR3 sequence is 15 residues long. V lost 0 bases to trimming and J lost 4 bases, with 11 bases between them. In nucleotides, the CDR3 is TGTGCCAGCAGCTTAGCCCAGGGGAGGTCAGATACGCAGTATTTT. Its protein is CASSLAQGRSDTQYF.

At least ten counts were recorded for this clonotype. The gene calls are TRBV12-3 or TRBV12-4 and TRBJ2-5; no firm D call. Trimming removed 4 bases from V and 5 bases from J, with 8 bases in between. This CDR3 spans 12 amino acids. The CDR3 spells CASSSPMETQYF. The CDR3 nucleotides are TGTGCCAGCAGTTCCCCTATGGAGACCCAGTACTTC.

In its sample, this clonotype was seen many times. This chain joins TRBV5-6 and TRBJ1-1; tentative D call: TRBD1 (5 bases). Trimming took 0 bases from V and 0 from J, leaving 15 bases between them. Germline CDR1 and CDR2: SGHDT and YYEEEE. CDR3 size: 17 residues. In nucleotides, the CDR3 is TGTGCCAGCAGCTTGGCCAGGGAACAGGTGATGAACACTGAAGCTTTCTTT. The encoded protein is CASSLAREQVMNTEAFF. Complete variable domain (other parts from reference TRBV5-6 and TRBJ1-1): DAGVTQSPTHLIKTRGQQVTLRCSPKSGHDTVSWYQQALGQGPQFIFQYYEEEERQRGNFPDRFSGHQFPNYSSELNVNALLLGDSALYLCASSLAREQVMNTEAFFGQGTRLTVV.

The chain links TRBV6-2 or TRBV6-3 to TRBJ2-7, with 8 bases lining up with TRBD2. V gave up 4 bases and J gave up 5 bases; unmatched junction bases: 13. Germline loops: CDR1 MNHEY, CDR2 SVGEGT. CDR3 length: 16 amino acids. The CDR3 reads CASSFGRIGGGNEQYV. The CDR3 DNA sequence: TGTGCCAGCAGTTTCGGGCGAATCGGGGGGGGCAACGAGCAGTACGTC.

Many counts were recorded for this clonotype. The CDR3 DNA reads TGCGCCAGCAGCGACACTTCGTGGGAGACCCAGTACTTC. This sequence encodes CASSDTSWETQYF. The chain combines TRBV5-1 with TRBJ2-5, with D unclear. CDR3 size: 13 residues. Germline assignment: CDR1 SGHRS and CDR2 YFSETQ. Trimming stripped 4 bases from V and 5 bases from J, with 12 bases between.

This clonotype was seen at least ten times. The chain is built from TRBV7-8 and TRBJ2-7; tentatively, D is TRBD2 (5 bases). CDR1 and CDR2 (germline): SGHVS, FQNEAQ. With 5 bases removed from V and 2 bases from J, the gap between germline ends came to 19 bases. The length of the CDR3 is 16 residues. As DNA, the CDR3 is TGTGCCAGCAGCCCCGAGAATAGAGGGTATACCTACGAGCAGTACTTC. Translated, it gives CASSPENRGYTYEQYF.

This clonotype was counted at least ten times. CDR3 DNA sequence: TGTGCCAGCACCCTGGGGGGCGAGCAGTACTTC. This gives the protein CASTLGGEQYF. The chain recombines TRBV5-6 with TRBJ2-7; TRBD2 is a possible D gene (6 bases). Deletions cut 6 bases from V and 6 bases from J, with 10 bases between. Germline loops: CDR1 SGHDT, CDR2 YYEEEE. The CDR3 has 11 residues.

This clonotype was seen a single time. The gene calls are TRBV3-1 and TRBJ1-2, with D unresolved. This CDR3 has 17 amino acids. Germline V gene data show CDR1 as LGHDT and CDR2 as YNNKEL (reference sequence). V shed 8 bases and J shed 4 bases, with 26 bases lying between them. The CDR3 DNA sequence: TGTGCCAGCTGGCCCACCTGGGCCGGGCCGCAAATCTATGGCTACACCTTC. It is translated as CASWPTWAGPQIYGYTF.

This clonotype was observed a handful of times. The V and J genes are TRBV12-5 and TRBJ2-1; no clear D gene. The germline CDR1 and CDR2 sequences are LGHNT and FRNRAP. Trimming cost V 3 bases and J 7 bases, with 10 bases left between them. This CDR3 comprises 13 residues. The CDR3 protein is CASGFLMRNEQFF. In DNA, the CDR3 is TGTGCTAGTGGTTTCCTTATGAGAAATGAGCAGTTCTTC.

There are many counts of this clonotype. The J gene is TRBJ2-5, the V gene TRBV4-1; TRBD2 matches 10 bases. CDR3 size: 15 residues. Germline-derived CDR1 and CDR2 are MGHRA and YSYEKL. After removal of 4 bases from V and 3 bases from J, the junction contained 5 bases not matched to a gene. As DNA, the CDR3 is TGCGCCAGCAGCCGCGGGCTAGCGGGGGAAGAGACCCAGTACTTC. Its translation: CASSRGLAGEETQYF.

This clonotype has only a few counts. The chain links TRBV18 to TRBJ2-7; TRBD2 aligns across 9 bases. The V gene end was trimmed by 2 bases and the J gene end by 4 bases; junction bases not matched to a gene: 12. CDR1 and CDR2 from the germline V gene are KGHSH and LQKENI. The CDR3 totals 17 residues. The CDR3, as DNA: TGTGCCAGCTCACCAATGAATCCGGCGGGGGGGCCTTACGAGCAGTACTTC. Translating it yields CASSPMNPAGGPYEQYF.

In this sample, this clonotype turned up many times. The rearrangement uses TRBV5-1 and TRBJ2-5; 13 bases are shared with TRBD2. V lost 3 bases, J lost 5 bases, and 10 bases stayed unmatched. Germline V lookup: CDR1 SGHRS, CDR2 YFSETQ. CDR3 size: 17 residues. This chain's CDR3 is CASSSRTSGGVSETQYF. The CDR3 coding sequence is TGCGCCAGCAGCTCCAGGACTAGCGGGGGAGTAAGCGAGACCCAGTACTTC.

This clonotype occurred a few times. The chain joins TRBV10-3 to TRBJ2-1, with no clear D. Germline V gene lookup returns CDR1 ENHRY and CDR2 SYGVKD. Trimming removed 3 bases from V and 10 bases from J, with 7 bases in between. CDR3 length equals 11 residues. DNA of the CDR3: TGTGCCATCAGTGATGCTTGGGAGCAGTTCTTC. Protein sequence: CAISDAWEQFF.

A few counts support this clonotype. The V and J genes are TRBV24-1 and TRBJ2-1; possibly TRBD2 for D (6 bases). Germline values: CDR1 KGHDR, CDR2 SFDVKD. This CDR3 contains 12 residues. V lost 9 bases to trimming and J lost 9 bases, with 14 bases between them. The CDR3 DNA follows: TGTGCCACCCAGGGAGGTAATGGTGAGCAGTTCTTC. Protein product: CATQGGNGEQFF.

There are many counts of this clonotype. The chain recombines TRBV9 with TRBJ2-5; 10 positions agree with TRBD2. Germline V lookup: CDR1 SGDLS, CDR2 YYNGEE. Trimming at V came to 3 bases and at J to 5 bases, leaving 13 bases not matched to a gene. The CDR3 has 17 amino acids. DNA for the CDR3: TGTGCCAGCAGCGCTAGCGGACTAGCGGAGAATGGGGAGACCCAGTACTTC. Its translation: CASSASGLAENGETQYF.

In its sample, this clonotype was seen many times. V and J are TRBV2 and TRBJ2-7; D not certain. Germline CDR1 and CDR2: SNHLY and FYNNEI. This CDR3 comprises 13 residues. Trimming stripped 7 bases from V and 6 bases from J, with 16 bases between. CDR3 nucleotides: TGTGCCAGCAATTACGGAGCAGGACCCGAGCAGTACGTC. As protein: CASNYGAGPEQYV.